The 19 T cell receptor beta chains below all came from one sample that was sequenced in a study of T cells in Graves' hyperthyroidism and ophthalmopathy. It was RNA transcripts that yielded the amplified TCR beta CDR3 regions. Researchers ran a first-round RT-PCR on the TCR CDR3 using the HTBI primer set. Each CDR3 protein gets one entry after TCRdb re-called the multiplex PCR reads with MiXCR. The repertoire holds roughly 800,000 distinct CDR3 sequences, roughly 37% seen once, with approximately 10% in the top ten. What was sequenced was blood. These receptors came from a man aged 18 to 30 with Graves' hyperthyroidism.

This clonotype was counted at least ten times. The chain combines TRBV7-2 with TRBJ1-5; D not resolved. Trimming shortened V by 4 bases and J by 3 bases, and 10 bases separated the two germline ends. The CDR3 loop spans 14 amino acids. Germline loops: CDR1 SGHTA, CDR2 FQGNSA. CDR3 sequence: CASSSDGPNQPQHF. As DNA, the CDR3 is TGTGCCAGCAGCTCGGACGGTCCCAATCAGCCCCAGCATTTT.

The rearrangement links TRBV7-2 to TRBJ1-6; D possibly corresponds to TRBD1 (5 bases). The CDR3 is 15 residues long. With 3 bases removed from V and 6 bases from J, the gap between germline ends came to 12 bases. CDR1 and CDR2 from the germline V gene are SGHTA and FQGNSA. The CDR3 DNA sequence: TGTGCCAGCAGCTTTAAAGGACACTTTAATTCACCCCTCCACTTT. It yields the protein CASSFKGHFNSPLHF.

In DNA, the CDR3 is TGTGCCAGCAGCCAGCGACAGGTCAACACTAACTATGGCTACACCTTC. Translating it yields CASSQRQVNTNYGYTF. The V gene is TRBV5-4, the J gene TRBJ1-2, with D perhaps TRBD1 (6 bases). CDR1 SGHNT and CDR2 YYREEE come from the germline V gene (reference sequence). Trimming left V 4 bases short and J 0 bases short, with 16 bases between. The CDR3 runs 16 residues.

The chain carries TRBV12-3 or TRBV12-4 and TRBJ2-5; possibly TRBD1 or TRBD2 for D (5 bases each). The CDR3 extends over 14 amino acids. Trimming removed 5 bases at V and 5 bases at J, with 15 bases between. The CDR3 nucleotides read TGTGCCAGCAGTCGGGACCCCACACGGGAGACCCAGTACTTC. Encoded protein: CASSRDPTRETQYF.

This clonotype was seen a few times. This rearrangement joins TRBV7-4 to TRBJ2-5, with 7 bases identical to TRBD2. The germline gives CDR1 SGHVT, CDR2 SQSDAQ. The CDR3 is 15 amino acids. Trimming removed 5 bases from V and 2 bases from J; junction bases left unmatched: 8. The CDR3 sequence is CASSQWGGFQETQYF. DNA of the CDR3: TGTGCCAGCAGCCAGTGGGGGGGGTTTCAAGAGACCCAGTACTTC.

V gene TRBV20-1 combines with J gene TRBJ1-1; tentatively, D is TRBD1 (5 bases). CDR1 DFQATT and CDR2 SNEGSKA come from the germline V gene (reference sequence). V dropped 5 bases and J dropped 5 bases, with 18 bases sitting between them. This CDR3 has 14 residues. The DNA of the CDR3 is TGCAGTGCTCCCCCCGGGGGGGTGGGAACTGAAGCTTTCTTT. Residues: CSAPPGGVGTEAFF.

The table lists this clonotype with a few counts. The chain combines TRBV20-1 with TRBJ1-3; tentative D call: TRBD1 (5 bases). The CDR3 has 14 amino acids. The V end lost 5 bases, the J end lost 1 base, and 12 bases lay between the germline ends. The germline gives CDR1 DFQATT, CDR2 SNEGSKA (reference sequence). The DNA of the CDR3 is TGCAGTGCTCATGGGGGATCTTCTGGAAACACCATATATTTT. This sequence encodes CSAHGGSSGNTIYF.

The genes are TRBV24-1 and TRBJ2-2; 9 bases fit TRBD1. Looked up from germline, CDR1 is KGHDR and CDR2 is SFDVKD. The CDR3 sequence is 17 residues long. J lost 0 bases, V lost 7 bases, and 8 bases had no gene match. CDR3 loop: CATRGTGPSSNTGELFF. CDR3 bases: TGTGCCACCAGGGGGACAGGGCCATCATCGAACACCGGGGAGCTGTTTTTT.

This clonotype has at least ten counts. This chain uses TRBV9 with TRBJ2-2, with 7 bases matching TRBD1. The germline CDR1 and CDR2 sequences are SGDLS and YYNGEE. CDR3 length: 15 amino acids. The J segment lost 4 bases and the V segment lost 3 bases, leaving 6 bases of the junction unmatched. CDR3 nucleotides: TGTGCCAGCAGCGGGGGACAGCCACCCACCGGGGAGCTGTTTTTT. Protein sequence: CASSGGQPPTGELFF.

This clonotype was counted many times. V is TRBV9 and J is TRBJ1-1; D unresolved. CDR3 length equals 13 residues. The V end was cut by 3 bases, the J end by 1 base, with 7 bases between. Germline CDR1 and CDR2: SGDLS and YYNGEE. CDR3 protein: CASSDGRNTEAFF. CDR3 in DNA: TGTGCCAGCAGCGACGGGAGGAACACTGAAGCTTTCTTT.

This clonotype showed up many times. The CDR3 reads CSVEAPDNYGYTF. The CDR3 coding sequence is TGCAGCGTTGAGGCCCCCGATAACTATGGCTACACCTTC. V is TRBV29-1 and J is TRBJ1-2; D not resolved. Germline CDR1 and CDR2: SQVTM and ANQGSEA. There are 13 residues in the CDR3. V was pared by 3 bases and J by 1 base, with 9 bases between.

This clonotype appeared once. The rearrangement joins TRBV14 to TRBJ2-2; D tentatively reads TRBD1 or TRBD2 (5 bases each). The CDR3 totals 18 residues. V was trimmed by 7 bases and J by 1 base, leaving 22 bases between them. Germline assignment: CDR1 SGHDN and CDR2 FVKESK. The CDR3 protein is CASIKGERPQKNTGELFF. CDR3 DNA sequence: TGTGCCAGCATTAAAGGGGAGCGGCCCCAGAAGAACACCGGGGAGCTGTTTTTT.

In this sample, this clonotype turned up many times. The chain combines TRBV19 with TRBJ1-5; D may be TRBD1 (6 bases). CDR3 length: 14 amino acids. Trimming took off 7 bases at V and 6 bases at J, with 16 bases between the two ends. Germline CDR1 and CDR2: LNHDA and SQIVND (reference sequence). CDR3 DNA sequence: TGTGCCAGTACCACCCCTGGAGGGGGTCAGCCCCAGCATTTT. Translation: CASTTPGGGQPQHF.

The chain carries TRBV5-4 and TRBJ2-7; D could derive from TRBD1 or TRBD2 (5 bases each). The germline V gene encodes CDR1 SGHNT and CDR2 YYREEE (reference sequence). V was pared by 3 bases and J by 0 bases, with 16 bases between. CDR3 length equals 16 residues. The CDR3 DNA follows: TGTGCCAGCAGCTCCCGTGGGACGGCGAGCTCCTACGAGCAGTACTTC. This gives the protein CASSSRGTASSYEQYF.

This clonotype showed up many times. The chain employs TRBV25-1 and TRBJ1-2; D gene ambiguous. The CDR3 loop spans 13 amino acids. CDR1 is MGHDK and CDR2 is SYGVNS in the germline V gene. Trimming removed 1 base at V and 7 bases at J, with 10 bases between. The CDR3: CASSEFPAGGYTF. Written as DNA, the CDR3 is TGTGCCAGCAGTGAATTCCCCGCGGGTGGCTACACCTTC.

This clonotype was seen repeatedly, ten times or more. Sequence at one end of the junction differs from germline and may be a read error. This sequence joins TRBV5-6 and TRBJ1-5, with D possibly matching TRBD1 (5 bases). The CDR3 has 12 residues. Germline V gives CDR1 SGHDT, CDR2 YYEEEE. CDR3 sequence: CASSLADSAVDF. In DNA form, the CDR3 reads TGTGCCAGCAGCTTGGCCGACAGCGCGGTTGATTTT.

The sample holds many counts of this clonotype. The chain uses TRBV9 and TRBJ2-5; D is uncertain. V lost 0 bases, J lost 5 bases, and 11 bases lay in between. CDR3 length: 14 amino acids. Germline CDR1 and CDR2: SGDLS and YYNGEE. Here the CDR3 reads CASSVDATDETQYF. CDR3 in DNA: TGTGCCAGCAGCGTAGACGCGACGGATGAGACCCAGTACTTC. Filled out from reference TRBV9 and TRBJ2-5, the complete variable domain reads DSGVTQTPKHLITATGQRVTLRCSPRSGDLSVYWYQQSLDQGLQFLIQYYNGEERAKGNILERFSAQQFPDLHSELNLSSLELGDSALYFCASSVDATDETQYFGPGTRLLVL.

The CDR3 nucleotides are TGTGCCATCAGTGAGTCTCGGACCTCAGAAGACTATGGCTACACCTTC. This codes for CAISESRTSEDYGYTF. The chain is built from TRBV10-3 and TRBJ1-2; D is uncertain. Germline CDR1 ENHRY, CDR2 SYGVKD. Trimming pared 0 bases from V and 3 bases from J, leaving 14 bases between. The CDR3 runs to 16 residues.

The chain joins TRBV5-5 to TRBJ1-1; 7 bases line up with TRBD1. V lost 4 bases to trimming and J lost 11 bases; unmatched junction nucleotides: 11. Per the germline V gene, CDR1 is SGHKS and CDR2 is YYEKEE (reference sequence). The CDR3 consists of 13 residues. The CDR3 DNA sequence: TGTGCCAGCAGCCAAGACGGAACAGGGGACGCTTTCTTT. This gives the protein CASSQDGTGDAFF. The whole variable domain, filled in from reference TRBV5-5 and TRBJ1-1, reads DAGVTQSPTHLIKTRGQQVTLRCSPISGHKSVSWYQQVLGQGPQFIFQYYEKEERGRGNFPDRFSARQFPNYSSELNVNALLLGDSALYLCASSQDGTGDAFFGQGTRLTVV.